One and the same sample provided the 3 T cell receptor beta chains below, sequenced in a study of cytomegalovirus exposure and HLA in healthy donors. A multiplex PCR was run with 60 Vbeta primers and 13 Jbeta primers. This table comes from immunoSEQ multiplex PCR, and its TCRdb copy is limited to in-frame clones, with some not included. The top ten hold 18% of the sample, which has roughly 75,000 clones, 75% to 85% seen once. The specimen was PBMCs. The receptors were gathered from an older man in good health and CMV-seropositive.

This clone was found once. This chain links TRBV7-2 with TRBJ2-7; 8 bases are a match to TRBD2. The germline V gene has CDR1 SGHTA and CDR2 FQGNSA. V trimming: 5 bases; J trimming: 2 bases; junction bases outside the gene matches: 11. This CDR3 is built from 16 residues. The CDR3 DNA is TGTGCCAGCAGCCTAGGGGGTAGCGGGGTAACCTACGAGCAGTACTTC. Protein sequence: CASSLGGSGVTYEQYF.

The rearrangement uses TRBV7-6 and TRBJ1-1; D ambiguous. CDR3 length: 13 amino acids. V was trimmed by 4 bases and J by 1 base, leaving 7 bases between them. CDR1 and CDR2 from the germline V gene are SGHVS and FNYEAQ. In nucleotides, the CDR3 is TGTGCCAGCAGCTCGGACTGGAACACTGAAGCTTTCTTT. Translating it yields CASSSDWNTEAFF.

This clone was seen a handful of times. This chain links TRBV5-1 with TRBJ1-1, with D maybe TRBD1 (6 bases). V shed 4 bases and J shed 10 bases, with 17 bases lying between them. CDR1 SGHRS and CDR2 YFSETQ come from the germline V gene. CDR3 length equals 13 residues. CDR3 region: CASSPTEQGIAFF. The CDR3 nucleotides read TGCGCCAGCAGCCCTACGGAACAGGGAATAGCTTTCTTT.